A single sample gave rise to the 24 T cell receptor beta chains below, sequenced in a study of T-cell memory formation after mild COVID-19. TCRdb re-derived calls from the 5' RACE reads in MiXCR, one entry per CDR3 protein. The sample has roughly 500,000 distinct CDR3 sequences; approximately 20% are singletons. Sequenced: PBMCs or a T cell subset sorted from them (not recorded which). Receptors originate from an adult woman who had mild COVID-19 (a few samples of this study predate the infection). Cell type and time point are not known.

V usage is TRBV23-1 and J usage is TRBJ1-1; D not certain. TRBV23-1 is an ORF, with its function uncertain. V shed 0 bases and J shed 4 bases, with 15 bases lying between them. The CDR3 has 16 amino acids. The CDR3 DNA reads TGCGCCAGCAGTCAATCGAAGGACGGGGTCGTCACTGAAGCTTTCTTT. It encodes CASSQSKDGVVTEAFF.

The rearrangement uses TRBV7-9 and TRBJ1-1, with D maybe TRBD1 (5 bases). Germline loops: CDR1 SEHNR, CDR2 FQNEAQ (reference sequence). V was cut by 1 base and J by 6 bases, with 12 bases left in between. The CDR3 is 14 residues long. Here the CDR3 reads CASSLEGGAAEAFF. As DNA, the CDR3 is TGTGCCAGCAGCTTAGAGGGAGGGGCCGCTGAAGCTTTCTTT.

J is TRBJ1-5 and V is TRBV12-3 or TRBV12-4; possibly TRBD1 for D (5 bases). Trimming took off 3 bases at V and 1 base at J, with 13 bases between the two ends. This CDR3 comprises 16 residues. CDR3 amino acids: CASSLMGGESNQPQHF. As DNA, the CDR3 is TGTGCCAGCAGTTTGATGGGGGGAGAGAGCAATCAGCCCCAGCATTTT.

This clonotype showed up many times. CDR3 residues: CATSDLGYRAAPEAFF. Here the CDR3 DNA reads TGTGCCACCAGTGATTTGGGCTACAGAGCTGCTCCTGAAGCTTTCTTT. This chain uses TRBV24-1 with TRBJ1-1; D uncertain. Germline-derived CDR1 and CDR2 are KGHDR and SFDVKD. The CDR3 sequence is 16 residues long. Trimming took off 0 bases at V and 6 bases at J, with 16 bases between the two ends.

This clonotype turned up a few times. This chain uses TRBV24-1 with TRBJ2-2; 7 bases are shared with TRBD1. V lost 1 base, J lost 0 bases, and 4 bases stayed unmatched. This CDR3 comprises 17 residues. The germline gives CDR1 KGHDR, CDR2 SFDVKD. The chain's CDR3 is CATSDFGTATNTGELFF. In DNA form, the CDR3 reads TGTGCCACCAGTGATTTCGGGACAGCGACGAACACCGGGGAGCTGTTTTTT.

This clonotype appeared a few times. The chain couples TRBV20-1 to TRBJ2-7; TRBD1 matches at 8 bases. Germline V gives CDR1 DFQATT, CDR2 SNEGSKA (reference sequence). The CDR3 extends over 14 amino acids. The junction had 8 bases not matched to a gene; V was cut back by 1 base and J by 6 bases. This CDR3 reads CSARVGTGLSEQYF. The CDR3 bases are TGCAGTGCTAGAGTTGGGACAGGCCTAAGCGAGCAGTACTTC.

This clonotype was recorded at least ten times. The CDR3 loop is CASSLGGEASYEQYF. The DNA of the CDR3 is TGCGCCAGCAGCTTGGGAGGAGAAGCCTCCTACGAGCAGTACTTC. The chain has TRBV5-1 and TRBJ2-7; no reliable D call. The V gene's germline CDR1 is SGHRS and CDR2 YFSETQ. This CDR3 is 15 amino acids long. Trimming cost V 0 bases and J 0 bases, with 10 bases left between them.

The rearrangement joins TRBV9 to TRBJ2-7; 8 bases fit TRBD2. Germline V gene sequence: CDR1 SGDLS, CDR2 YYNGEE. The trim removed 3 bases at V and 4 bases at J, leaving 12 bases unmatched. The CDR3 totals 16 residues. The CDR3 DNA reads as TGTGCCAGCAGCGCCGGCGGGCTAGCGGGTATTTACGAGCAGTACTTC. Encoded protein: CASSAGGLAGIYEQYF.

V and J are TRBV20-1 and TRBJ2-3; 11 bases match TRBD2. V was clipped by 5 bases and J by 4 bases; unmatched bases: 8. Germline assignment: CDR1 DFQATT and CDR2 SNEGSKA (reference sequence). This CDR3 has 15 residues. The CDR3 sequence: CSAQLAGGDPDTQYF. The CDR3 DNA follows: TGCAGTGCTCAGCTAGCGGGAGGTGACCCAGATACGCAGTATTTT.

Only a few counts were recorded for this clonotype. This chain joins TRBV12-3 or TRBV12-4 and TRBJ2-3; 7 bases fit TRBD2. The CDR3 is 15 residues long. Trimming cost V 4 bases and J 3 bases; bases outside gene matches: 7. Written as DNA, the CDR3 is TGTGCCAGCAGTTCCGGCGGGGGAGTTACAGATACGCAGTATTTT. Translation gives CASSSGGGVTDTQYF.

This clonotype was picked up a small number of times. The gene calls are TRBV12-3 or TRBV12-4 and TRBJ1-1; D not resolved. CDR3 length equals 15 residues. V was shortened by 6 bases and J by 5 bases, with 19 bases between the two germline ends. The CDR3: CASSHTEAGKTEAFF. DNA of the CDR3: TGTGCCAGCAGCCATACAGAAGCGGGTAAAACTGAAGCTTTCTTT.

V gene TRBV7-9 combines with J gene TRBJ2-1, with 8 positions matching TRBD2. The V and J ends lost 1 base and 0 bases, in that order; junction bases with no gene match: 8. There are 18 residues in the CDR3. CDR1 SEHNR and CDR2 FQNEAQ come from the germline V gene (reference sequence). The CDR3 sequence is CASSLVAGGPSSYNEQFF. CDR3 in DNA: TGTGCCAGCAGCTTAGTTGCGGGAGGACCTTCCTCCTACAATGAGCAGTTCTTC.

This clonotype was seen once. The chain employs TRBV28 and TRBJ2-7, with D unclear. Germline-derived CDR1 and CDR2 are MDHEN and SYDVKM. Deletions cut 6 bases from V and 4 bases from J, with 16 bases between. The CDR3 runs to 14 residues. CDR3 nucleotide sequence: TGTGCCAGCAGCCTCAGGACGGAGCGATACGAGCAGTACTTC. Translated: CASSLRTERYEQYF.

The J gene is TRBJ2-3, the V gene TRBV6-6, with 10 bases fitting TRBD1. CDR1 is MNHNY, CDR2 SVGAGI, per germline (reference sequence). V lost 6 bases to trimming and J lost 0 bases; unmatched junction nucleotides: 3. The CDR3 has 15 amino acids. CDR3 nucleotides: TGTGCCAGCAGCGGGACAGGGGAAAGCACAGATACGCAGTATTTT. As protein: CASSGTGESTDTQYF.

A few counts support this clonotype. This chain uses TRBV9 with TRBJ2-7; D is unresolved. The V end lost 0 bases, the J end lost 2 bases, and 9 bases lay between the germline ends. The CDR3 has 14 amino acids. Looked up from germline, CDR1 is SGDLS and CDR2 is YYNGEE. The CDR3 DNA reads as TGTGCCAGCAGCGTAGATGGCGTAACCTACGAGCAGTACTTC. It specifies CASSVDGVTYEQYF.

V and J are TRBV12-3 or TRBV12-4 and TRBJ2-6, with a possible D match to TRBD2 (5 bases). This CDR3 has 16 amino acids. The V and J ends lost 6 bases and 2 bases respectively, with 14 bases between them. CDR3 residues: CASRYTRTAGANVLTF. Written as DNA, the CDR3 is TGTGCCAGCAGATACACCCGGACTGCTGGGGCCAACGTCCTGACTTTC.

V and J are TRBV12-3 or TRBV12-4 and TRBJ2-7; D unresolved. With 6 bases removed from V and 5 bases from J, the gap between germline ends came to 11 bases. This CDR3 comprises 12 residues. CDR3: CASRLSSDEQYF. The CDR3 nucleotides read TGTGCCAGCAGGCTATCTTCCGACGAGCAGTACTTC.

V is TRBV20-1 and J is TRBJ1-5; perhaps TRBD1 as D (6 bases). The CDR3 is 12 residues long. CDR1 is DFQATT, CDR2 SNEGSKA, per germline (reference sequence). The ends were cut back, 5 bases at V and 9 bases at J, with 14 bases in the middle. CDR3 DNA: TGCAGTGCTGTTGGACAGATCGGGCCCCAGCATTTT. As protein: CSAVGQIGPQHF.

This sequence joins TRBV12-3 or TRBV12-4 and TRBJ1-2; weak D call: TRBD1 (5 bases). The CDR3 spans 13 residues. The germline V and J ends were trimmed by 6 bases and 2 bases, with 10 bases remaining between them. CDR3 nucleotides: TGTGCCAGCAGAAGAGACAGAAACTATGGCTACACCTTC. This sequence encodes CASRRDRNYGYTF.

This chain joins TRBV13 and TRBJ2-1; 14 bases align to TRBD2. CDR1 and CDR2 from the germline V gene are PRHDT and FYEKMQ (reference sequence). J lost 6 bases, V lost 5 bases, and 9 bases had no gene match. The CDR3 extends over 17 amino acids. DNA for the CDR3: TGTGCCAGCAGCACTCTGACTAGCGGGAGGGCAGTCAATGAGCAGTTCTTC. It yields the protein CASSTLTSGRAVNEQFF.

The chain links TRBV7-8 to TRBJ2-1, with 7 bases identical to TRBD2. V lost 4 bases, J lost 0 bases, and 3 bases stayed unmatched. This CDR3 comprises 15 residues. CDR1 is SGHVS, CDR2 FQNEAQ, per germline. The CDR3 bases are TGTGCCAGCAGCTCCGGGACTAACTCCTACAATGAGCAGTTCTTC. Its protein product is CASSSGTNSYNEQFF.

CDR3 loop: CASSFLKGAGSYNEQFF. The CDR3 nucleotides read TGTGCCAGCAGCTTCTTAAAAGGGGCTGGCTCCTACAATGAGCAGTTCTTC. The rearrangement links TRBV7-9 to TRBJ2-1; a possible D gene is TRBD1 (5 bases). The CDR3 runs 17 residues. Germline V CDR1 and CDR2: SEHNR, FQNEAQ (reference sequence). V was shortened by 3 bases and J by 0 bases, with 15 bases between the two germline ends.

This clonotype was counted between two and nine times. The rearrangement joins TRBV4-3 to TRBJ2-1, with 11 bases identical to TRBD2. The J segment lost 8 bases and the V segment lost 7 bases, leaving 19 bases of the junction unmatched. The CDR3 has 18 residues. CDR1 and CDR2 (germline): LGHNA, YSLEER. The CDR3 reads CASTPLPLLAGVPYEQFF. The CDR3 bases are TGCGCCAGCACCCCCCTTCCCCTACTAGCGGGAGTCCCGTATGAGCAGTTCTTC.

This clonotype was detected only a few times. The genes are TRBV5-5 and TRBJ2-7; maybe TRBD1 (6 bases). The CDR3 extends over 15 amino acids. The V gene lost 1 base and the J gene lost 4 bases, with 15 bases spanning the gap. CDR1 and CDR2 from the germline V gene are SGHKS and YYEKEE (reference sequence). The CDR3 nucleotides are TGTGCCAGCAGCTTGAGCAGGGGCCACCCTTACGAGCAGTACTTC. Translated, it gives CASSLSRGHPYEQYF.